This entry lists 19 T cell receptor beta chains sequenced from one sample in a study of blood T cell repertoires in COVID-19. TCRdb's copy holds only in-frame clones and misses some; the assay was immunoSEQ multiplex PCR. This table holds approximately 250,000 clones, 85% to 90% found once. The sample consisted of PBMCs or T cells enriched from blood (not recorded which). All receptors derive from a woman aged 30 to 39 with acute COVID-19.

This clone has more than one count but fewer than ten. The V and J genes are TRBV10-3 and TRBJ1-5; possibly TRBD1 for D (5 bases). This CDR3 has 16 residues. The V gene's germline CDR1 is ENHRY and CDR2 SYGVKD. Trimming took 3 bases from V and 0 from J, leaving 12 bases between them. The CDR3 sequence is CAISEGGTDSNQPQHF. CDR3 in DNA: TGTGCCATCAGTGAAGGCGGGACCGATAGCAATCAGCCCCAGCATTTT.

This sequence joins TRBV5-4 and TRBJ2-1, with 8 bases identical to TRBD2. After removal of 0 bases from V and 6 bases from J, the junction contained 2 bases not matched to a gene. The CDR3 runs to 14 residues. CDR1 and CDR2 (germline): SGHNT, YYREEE (reference sequence). In DNA, the CDR3 is TGTGCCAGCAGCTTGGCGGGAGGGGGCAATGAGCAGTTCTTC. Its translation is CASSLAGGGNEQFF.

The CDR3 DNA reads TGTGCCAGCAAACAGGGGGCCTTCTACGAGCAGTACTTC. Residues: CASKQGAFYEQYF. The V and J genes are TRBV27 and TRBJ2-7, with 9 bases that match TRBD1. Looked up from germline, CDR1 is MNHEY and CDR2 is SMNVEV (reference sequence). This CDR3 contains 13 residues. Trimming cost V 7 bases and J 3 bases; bases outside gene matches: 4.

The V and J genes are TRBV27 and TRBJ1-2, with 7 bases fitting TRBD1. Per the germline V gene, CDR1 is MNHEY and CDR2 is SMNVEV (reference sequence). CDR3 size: 12 residues. V was clipped by 7 bases and J by 6 bases; unmatched bases: 5. The DNA of the CDR3 is TGTGCCAGCAAGACAGGGTCGGATGGCTACACCTTC. Residues: CASKTGSDGYTF.

This clone has more than one count but fewer than ten. The V call is TRBV5-1, the J call TRBJ2-2; a weak D match, TRBD1 (8 bases). The CDR3 consists of 15 residues. The V gene lost 3 bases and the J gene lost 7 bases, with 16 bases spanning the gap. Per germline, CDR1 SGHRS and CDR2 YFSETQ. The CDR3 loop is CASSSMTGEGGELFF. The DNA for the CDR3 is TGCGCCAGCAGCTCTATGACAGGGGAGGGCGGGGAGCTGTTTTTT. Based on the CDR3 plus reference TRBV5-1 and TRBJ2-2, the full variable domain is KAGVTQTPRYLIKTRGQQVTLSCSPISGHRSVSWYQQTPGQGLQFLFEYFSETQRNKGNFPGRFSGRQFSNSRSEMNVSTLELGDSALYLCASSSMTGEGGELFFGEGSRLTVL.

The CDR3 DNA sequence: TGTGCCAGTAGTATGGGGACAGACTACACTGAAGCTTTCTTT. It yields the protein CASSMGTDYTEAFF. This chain connects TRBV19 to TRBJ1-1, with 7 bases fitting TRBD1. CDR3 length: 14 amino acids. CDR1 is LNHDA, CDR2 SQIVND, per germline (reference sequence). V shed 3 bases and J 3 bases; nucleotides not matched to a gene: 4.

The rearrangement joins TRBV6-6 to TRBJ1-2; TRBD1 might be the D (6 bases). CDR3 length: 14 amino acids. The germline V gene encodes CDR1 MNHNY and CDR2 SVGAGI (reference sequence). The V gene lost 8 bases and the J gene lost 8 bases, with 21 bases spanning the gap. For the CDR3, the DNA is TGTGCCAGCTCAGATTTACAGGGCGAGAAGGGCTACACCTTC. It codes for CASSDLQGEKGYTF.

The chain combines TRBV29-1 with TRBJ2-5, with a tentative D call TRBD1 (6 bases). Germline assignment: CDR1 SQVTM and CDR2 ANQGSEA. The V gene lost 1 base and the J gene lost 0 bases, with 18 bases spanning the gap. The CDR3 length is 17 residues. CDR3 nucleotides: TGCAGCGTTGAAGGGCAGTCAGGGGCGGGTCACCAAGAGACCCAGTACTTC. Amino acids: CSVEGQSGAGHQETQYF.

Turning to this clone: Germline and junction disagree at one end, which may indicate a read error. The chain has TRBV28 and TRBJ1-5; weak D call: TRBD1 (6 bases). Germline values: CDR1 MDHEN, CDR2 SYDVKM. The CDR3 loop spans 17 amino acids. CDR3 nucleotide sequence: TGTGCCAGCTCCACAGGGTTTGGATCAGCCCCAGCAACAGAAGTATATTTT. This encodes CASSTGFGSAPATEVYF.

The chain is built from TRBV10-3 and TRBJ2-1; 11 bases line up with TRBD2. CDR3 size: 15 residues. Trimming cost V 4 bases and J 9 bases; bases outside gene matches: 8. Germline CDR1 reads ENHRY; CDR2 reads SYGVKD. The CDR3 DNA is TGTGCCATCAGTGGACTAGCGGGATCCGGTGGTGAGCAGTTCTTC. Amino acid sequence: CAISGLAGSGGEQFF.

This chain uses TRBV28 with TRBJ2-3; 9 positions agree with TRBD1. The CDR3 is 17 residues long. CDR1 and CDR2 (germline): MDHEN, SYDVKM. The V and J ends lost 3 bases and 4 bases, in that order; junction bases with no gene match: 11. The CDR3 DNA reads as TGTGCCAGCAGTTTCTGGCCGGGACAGGGTAAGTCAGATACGCAGTATTTT. This translates into CASSFWPGQGKSDTQYF.

The genes are TRBV7-8 and TRBJ1-1; D perhaps matches TRBD1 (5 bases). The CDR3 is 14 amino acids. V lost 4 bases and J 5 bases, leaving 14 bases between the germline ends. Germline V gene lookup returns CDR1 SGHVS and CDR2 FQNEAQ. CDR3 sequence reads: CASSSVRGGTEAFF. As DNA, the CDR3 is TGTGCCAGCAGCTCCGTCCGGGGGGGGACTGAAGCTTTCTTT.

J is TRBJ2-4 and V is TRBV14; 7 bases map to TRBD2. Germline CDR1 is SGHDN and CDR2 is FVKESK. J was trimmed by 8 bases and V by 4 bases; bases with no gene match: 11. CDR3 length: 15 residues. The CDR3 coding sequence is TGTGCCAGCAGCCCGCGATTTTCAGGGAGGGACATTCAGTACTTC. Translated, it gives CASSPRFSGRDIQYF.

V usage is TRBV6-5 and J usage is TRBJ1-5; D unresolved. The CDR3 length is 13 residues. Per germline, CDR1 MNHEY and CDR2 SVGAGI. V shed 5 bases and J shed 4 bases, with 9 bases lying between them. CDR3 bases: TGTGCCAGCAGTCGAACTGGTAATCAGCCCCAGCATTTT. Translated, it gives CASSRTGNQPQHF.

V usage is TRBV15 and J usage is TRBJ1-6; D perhaps matches TRBD1 (5 bases). Trimming stripped 1 base from V and 10 bases from J, with 14 bases between. CDR1 is LNHNV and CDR2 is YYDKDF in the germline V gene (reference sequence). The CDR3 length is 15 residues. In DNA form, the CDR3 reads TGTGCCACCAGCAGAGTACCAGGGTCCGACTCACCCCTCCACTTT. Protein: CATSRVPGSDSPLHF.

The V and J genes are TRBV30 and TRBJ1-1; tentatively, D is TRBD1 (5 bases). V was trimmed by 8 bases and J by 3 bases, leaving 19 bases between them. The V gene's germline CDR1 is GTSNPN and CDR2 SVGIG (reference sequence). CDR3 length: 14 residues. Written as DNA, the CDR3 is TGTGCCGGGAAAAAGGGCTTAGGGGACACTGAAGCTTTCTTT. Translated, it gives CAGKKGLGDTEAFF.

This chain joins TRBV24-1 and TRBJ2-7; TRBD1 is a possible D gene (6 bases). The ends were cut back, 4 bases at V and 4 bases at J, with 10 bases in the middle. The germline gives CDR1 KGHDR, CDR2 SFDVKD. This CDR3 is built from 13 residues. CDR3 protein: CATSDPDRYEQYF. The CDR3 region has the DNA TGTGCCACCAGTGACCCAGACAGGTACGAGCAGTACTTC.

V is TRBV11-2 and J is TRBJ2-1; D gene ambiguous. Germline loops: CDR1 SGHAT, CDR2 FQNNGV. Trimming removed 5 bases at V and 9 bases at J, with 8 bases between. The CDR3 spans 11 residues. The CDR3 DNA reads as TGTGCCAGCAGCCGTAGCTTTGAGCAGTTCTTC. Protein sequence: CASSRSFEQFF.

This clone was recorded only once. V gene TRBV6-2 or TRBV6-3 combines with J gene TRBJ2-3; a weak D match, TRBD2 (6 bases). Germline V CDR1 and CDR2: MNHEY, SVGEGT. The CDR3 covers 15 residues. V was trimmed by 2 bases and J by 2 bases, leaving 11 bases between them. The CDR3 DNA sequence: TGTGCCAGCAGTTACGGAGGGGATCTCACAGATACGCAGTATTTT. Translated: CASSYGGDLTDTQYF.